This TCR beta chain was identified in a study of blood T cell repertoires in COVID-19. Study details: Sample material is recorded as cDNA or gDNA derived from T cells, B-cell-depleted T cells, or PBMCs.

Original data processing: Amplifying reference gene primers gave estimates of nucleated cell counts. The data were produced by immunoSEQ multiplex PCR, yet TCRdb's version contains in-frame clones alone and is incomplete. The V and J calls and clone size come from that table; D and trimming were worked out from the DNA. This sample yields some 210,000 clones, of which about 84% are seen a single time; roughly 4.3% belongs to the top ten. Across under 25 US areas, participants ranged in age from about 18 to 90 years. Cohort assignment relied on participant-reported clinical history. The length of the CDR3 is 13 residues. CDR1 is SQVTM, CDR2 ANQGSEA, per germline. V was shortened by 7 bases and J by 4 bases, with 16 bases between the two germline ends.

The V and J genes are TRBV29-1 and TRBJ1-2; possibly TRBD1 for D (6 bases). The sample taken for sequencing was PBMCs or T cells enriched from blood (not recorded which). The TCR originated in a man in his thirties or forties with acute COVID-19. This CDR3 reads CSALTGQSYGYTF. DNA of the CDR3: TGCAGCGCCCTGACCGGACAGAGCTATGGCTACACCTTC. Looking up the rest from reference TRBV29-1 and TRBJ1-2 gives the full variable domain: SAVISQKPSRDICQRGTSLTIQCQVDSQVTMMFWYRQQPGQSLTLIATANQGSEATYESGFVIDKFPISRPNLTFSTLTVSNMSPEDSSIYLCSALTGQSYGYTFGSGTRLTVV.